A single sample is the source of the 25 T cell receptor beta chains below, sequenced in a study of shared clonotypes between healthy human individuals. Libraries were prepared by immunoSEQ multiplex PCR; TCRdb keeps only in-frame clonotypes and omits some of them. The sample holds some 2,000,000 clones; around 96% are singletons and the top ten take 0.85% to 1.2%. The naive CD8 population came from CD45RO-negative cells selected for CCR7, without terminally differentiated effector memory CD45RA+ cells. The specimen sequenced was naive CD8+ T cells sorted from blood. These receptors all come from a man younger than 30 in good health.

The rearrangement uses TRBV7-6 and TRBJ2-7, with a possible D match to TRBD2 (6 bases). V shed 2 bases and J shed 4 bases, with 6 bases lying between them. This CDR3 region has 12 residues. The germline V gene has CDR1 SGHVS and CDR2 FNYEAQ. DNA of the CDR3: TGTGCCAGCAGCTTACGGGAGTACGAGCAGTACTTC. Amino acids: CASSLREYEQYF. The whole variable domain, filled in from reference TRBV7-6 and TRBJ2-7, reads GAGVSQSPRYKVTKRGQDVALRCDPISGHVSLYWYRQALGQGPEFLTYFNYEAQQDKSGLPNDRFSAERPEGSISTLTIQRTEQRDSAMYRCASSLREYEQYFGPGTRLTVT.

Comments on this clone: This sample includes further DNA sequences coding for the same CDR3. The CDR3, as DNA: TGTGCCAGCAGCGTAGAAGGGATCACAGATACGCAGTATTTT. It specifies CASSVEGITDTQYF. The V call is TRBV9, the J call TRBJ2-3, with D uncertain. This CDR3 region has 14 residues. In germline, CDR1 is SGDLS, CDR2 YYNGEE. V gave up 0 bases and J gave up 2 bases, with 7 bases separating them.

The rearrangement links TRBV7-2 to TRBJ2-3, with a tentative D call TRBD2 (5 bases). This CDR3 is built from 16 residues. V was pared by 1 base and J by 0 bases, with 11 bases between. CDR1 is SGHTA and CDR2 is FQGNSA in the germline V gene. In DNA form, the CDR3 reads TGTGCCAGCAGCTTAGGAAACTCGGGGAGCACAGATACGCAGTATTTT. Its protein is CASSLGNSGSTDTQYF. The variable domain in full, with the rest retrieved from reference TRBV7-2 and TRBJ2-3, is GAGVSQSPSNKVTEKGKDVELRCDPISGHTALYWYRQSLGQGLEFLIYFQGNSAPDKSGLPSDRFSAERTGGSVSTLTIQRTQQEDSAVYLCASSLGNSGSTDTQYFGPGTRLTVL.

The chain uses TRBV4-3 and TRBJ2-7; TRBD1 is a possible D gene (6 bases). CDR3 length: 13 amino acids. Germline V gene sequence: CDR1 LGHNA, CDR2 YSLEER. Trimming removed 5 bases at V and 3 bases at J, with 11 bases between. The CDR3 region has the DNA TGCGCCAGCAGCGTCGGGACATACTACGAGCAGTACTTC. Amino acids: CASSVGTYYEQYF.

The chain couples TRBV11-2 to TRBJ1-1; possible D gene TRBD1, 5 bases. Germline loops: CDR1 SGHAT, CDR2 FQNNGV. V was trimmed by 5 bases and J by 7 bases, leaving 11 bases between them. The CDR3 spans 12 residues. The CDR3 DNA sequence: TGTGCCAGCAGCCCAGGGTGGGGTGAAGCTTTCTTT. Its protein is CASSPGWGEAFF. The variable domain in full, with the rest retrieved from reference TRBV11-2 and TRBJ1-1, is EAGVAQSPRYKIIEKRQSVAFWCNPISGHATLYWYQQILGQGPKLLIQFQNNGVVDDSQLPKDRFSAERLKGVDSTLKIQPAKLEDSAVYLCASSPGWGEAFFGQGTRLTVV.

V gene TRBV6-5 combines with J gene TRBJ2-3; D may be TRBD2 (6 bases). Deletions cut 7 bases from V and 0 bases from J, with 8 bases between. Per germline, CDR1 MNHEY and CDR2 SVGAGI. The CDR3 covers 13 residues. In nucleotides, the CDR3 is TGTGCCAGCAAAGGGACTAGCACAGATACGCAGTATTTT. Translated: CASKGTSTDTQYF.

Here the CDR3 reads CASSFGGIKYEQYF. CDR3 nucleotides: TGTGCCAGCAGCTTCGGCGGGATTAAATACGAGCAGTACTTC. The V gene is TRBV5-4, the J gene TRBJ2-7, with TRBD2 as a possible D gene (6 bases). From germline, CDR1 is SGHNT and CDR2 YYREEE (reference sequence). The germline V and J ends were trimmed by 2 bases and 4 bases, with 13 bases remaining between them. This CDR3 contains 14 residues.

On this clone: Other DNA sequences within the sample encode an identical CDR3. V is TRBV5-1 and J is TRBJ2-7, with 12 nucleotides matching TRBD1. CDR1 SGHRS and CDR2 YFSETQ come from the germline V gene. Trimming took 3 bases from V and 2 from J; bases not matched to a gene: 3. The CDR3 is made up of 15 amino acids. Written as DNA, the CDR3 is TGCGCCAGCAGCTCCGGGACAGGGGGCACCTACGAGCAGTACTTC. Translated, it gives CASSSGTGGTYEQYF.

V and J are TRBV30 and TRBJ2-3, with 9 nucleotides matching TRBD2. The CDR3 consists of 14 residues. Losses at the gene ends were 7 bases for V and 2 bases for J; bases not matched to a gene: 7. The germline gives CDR1 GTSNPN, CDR2 SVGIG (reference sequence). The CDR3 reads CAFGKRGDTDTQYF. The CDR3 coding sequence is TGTGCCTTCGGAAAGCGGGGGGACACAGATACGCAGTATTTT.

The gene calls are TRBV4-1 and TRBJ1-1; D not resolved. The length of the CDR3 is 18 residues. V was shortened by 1 base and J by 0 bases, with 18 bases between the two germline ends. The germline CDR1 and CDR2 sequences are MGHRA and YSYEKL. The CDR3 region has the DNA TGCGCCAGCAGCCAAGCTCCAGCCGGTACCTTCTTGAACACTGAAGCTTTCTTT. Translated, it gives CASSQAPAGTFLNTEAFF.

This clone was picked up one time. The rearrangement links TRBV5-6 to TRBJ1-2; D perhaps matches TRBD1 (5 bases). Between the trimmed V and J ends, which lost 7 bases and 0 bases, there was a span of 13 bases. This CDR3 contains 14 residues. CDR1 SGHDT and CDR2 YYEEEE come from the germline V gene. Written as DNA, the CDR3 is TGTGCCAGCGGGCGTTGGACAACTAACTATGGCTACACCTTC. The encoded protein is CASGRWTTNYGYTF.

This clone came up a few times. This chain links TRBV14 with TRBJ1-2; D is unclear. The CDR3 totals 13 residues. Trimming pared 0 bases from V and 2 bases from J, leaving 4 bases between. Germline V gives CDR1 SGHDN, CDR2 FVKESK. The chain's CDR3 is CASSQEGNYGYTF. Written as DNA, the CDR3 is TGTGCCAGCAGCCAAGAGGGGAACTATGGCTACACCTTC.

This clone was seen once. The gene calls are TRBV7-9 and TRBJ2-5; the match to TRBD2 covers 7 bases. CDR1 is SEHNR, CDR2 FQNEAQ, per germline (reference sequence). V trimming: 4 bases; J trimming: 3 bases; junction bases outside the gene matches: 11. There are 16 residues in the CDR3. As DNA, the CDR3 is TGTGCCAGCAGCTACCCGGGGGGAGGAGTAGAAGAGACCCAGTACTTC. This gives the protein CASSYPGGGVEETQYF.

The chain recombines TRBV29-1 with TRBJ2-5, with 8 bases lining up with TRBD2. Per the germline V gene, CDR1 is SQVTM and CDR2 is ANQGSEA. Trimming removed 6 bases from V and 1 base from J; junction bases left unmatched: 10. The length of the CDR3 is 15 residues. The CDR3, as DNA: TGCAGCGTGGGGGGCAGCGGGGGCCTCCAAGAGACCCAGTACTTC. As protein: CSVGGSGGLQETQYF.

The rearrangement uses TRBV7-9 and TRBJ1-1; weak D call: TRBD1 (5 bases). This CDR3 contains 16 residues. Germline CDR1 SEHNR, CDR2 FQNEAQ (reference sequence). The V gene lost 2 bases and the J gene lost 3 bases, with 16 bases spanning the gap. The CDR3 sequence: CASSLNSGPGDTEAFF. The CDR3 region has the DNA TGTGCCAGCAGCTTAAATTCGGGGCCTGGGGACACTGAAGCTTTCTTT.

The rearrangement joins TRBV6-5 to TRBJ2-2; tentatively, D is TRBD2 (5 bases). From germline, CDR1 is MNHEY and CDR2 SVGAGI. This CDR3 is 14 amino acids long. The ends were cut back, 4 bases at V and 6 bases at J, with 12 bases in the middle. The CDR3 DNA is TGTGCCAGCAGTTTTAACGGGGTTTCCGGGGAGCTGTTTTTT. Amino acid sequence: CASSFNGVSGELFF.

The gene calls are TRBV11-2 and TRBJ2-6; D is unclear. Germline CDR1 is SGHAT and CDR2 is FQNNGV. V lost 1 base, J lost 0 bases, and 4 bases lay in between. The length of the CDR3 is 15 residues. For the CDR3, the DNA is TGTGCCAGCAGCTTAGGGAACTCTGGGGCCAACGTCCTGACTTTC. It translates to CASSLGNSGANVLTF.

The gene calls are TRBV10-2 and TRBJ1-2, with 8 bases that match TRBD1. The CDR3 is made up of 17 amino acids. J gave up 0 bases and V 0 bases, and 6 bases lay outside the gene matches. Germline CDR1 and CDR2: WSHSY and SAAADI. Here the CDR3 reads CASSESRTGRPNYGYTF. The CDR3 DNA follows: TGCGCCAGCAGTGAGTCCCGGACAGGGCGACCTAACTATGGCTACACCTTC.

The chain combines TRBV5-4 with TRBJ1-3; D ambiguous. Germline CDR1 reads SGHNT; CDR2 reads YYREEE (reference sequence). The CDR3 is 14 amino acids. Trimming stripped 0 bases from V and 7 bases from J, with 11 bases between. The chain's CDR3 is CASSLDLSRNTIYF. Here the CDR3 DNA reads TGTGCCAGCAGCTTGGATTTATCACGGAACACCATATATTTT.

This chain joins TRBV6-1 and TRBJ2-3; D not certain. Trimming stripped 0 bases from V and 0 bases from J, with 10 bases between. The CDR3 contains 16 residues. Germline V gives CDR1 MNHNS, CDR2 SASEGT. Here the CDR3 DNA reads TGTGCCAGCAGTGAAGCGCTAGGGTATAGCACAGATACGCAGTATTTT. Its protein product is CASSEALGYSTDTQYF.

This clone was seen a single time. This chain joins TRBV7-9 and TRBJ2-7; 9 nucleotides line up with TRBD2. The CDR3 spans 15 residues. CDR1 is SEHNR and CDR2 is FQNEAQ in the germline V gene (reference sequence). After removal of 5 bases from V and 4 bases from J, the junction contained 9 bases not matched to a gene. CDR3 coding DNA: TGTGCCAGCAGCCCCCAGCGGGAGGAATTATACGAGCAGTACTTC. Encoded protein: CASSPQREELYEQYF.

V gene TRBV27 combines with J gene TRBJ2-3; D is ambiguous. The CDR3 covers 13 residues. CDR1 and CDR2 from the germline V gene are MNHEY and SMNVEV (reference sequence). V was pared by 2 bases and J by 3 bases, with 6 bases between. CDR3 DNA sequence: TGTGCCAGCAGTTTAATTCAGACAGATACGCAGTATTTT. Translating it yields CASSLIQTDTQYF.

V is TRBV30 and J is TRBJ2-7, with D possibly matching TRBD1 (5 bases). The CDR3 is made up of 15 amino acids. The germline V gene encodes CDR1 GTSNPN and CDR2 SVGIG (reference sequence). Trimming removed 4 bases from V and 5 bases from J, with 21 bases in between. This chain's CDR3 is CAWINEDTRGDEQYF. CDR3 sequence (DNA): TGTGCCTGGATCAATGAGGACACCCGAGGAGACGAGCAGTACTTC.

Only one count was recorded for this clone. The chain joins TRBV27 to TRBJ1-1, with D possibly matching TRBD1 (5 bases). CDR3 size: 14 residues. The V gene's germline CDR1 is MNHEY and CDR2 SMNVEV (reference sequence). Trimming stripped 2 bases from V and 3 bases from J, with 10 bases between. The CDR3 nucleotides are TGTGCCAGCAGTTTAGGTCAAGGGGACACTGAAGCTTTCTTT. Amino acid sequence: CASSLGQGDTEAFF.

V and J are TRBV6-1 and TRBJ1-6; 9 bases align to TRBD1. CDR1 and CDR2 from the germline V gene are MNHNS and SASEGT. J lost 10 bases, V lost 2 bases, and 9 bases had no gene match. This CDR3 comprises 16 residues. The CDR3 is CASSEPRTGAGSPLHF. In DNA form, the CDR3 reads TGTGCCAGCAGTGAACCAAGGACAGGGGCAGGGTCACCCCTCCACTTT.